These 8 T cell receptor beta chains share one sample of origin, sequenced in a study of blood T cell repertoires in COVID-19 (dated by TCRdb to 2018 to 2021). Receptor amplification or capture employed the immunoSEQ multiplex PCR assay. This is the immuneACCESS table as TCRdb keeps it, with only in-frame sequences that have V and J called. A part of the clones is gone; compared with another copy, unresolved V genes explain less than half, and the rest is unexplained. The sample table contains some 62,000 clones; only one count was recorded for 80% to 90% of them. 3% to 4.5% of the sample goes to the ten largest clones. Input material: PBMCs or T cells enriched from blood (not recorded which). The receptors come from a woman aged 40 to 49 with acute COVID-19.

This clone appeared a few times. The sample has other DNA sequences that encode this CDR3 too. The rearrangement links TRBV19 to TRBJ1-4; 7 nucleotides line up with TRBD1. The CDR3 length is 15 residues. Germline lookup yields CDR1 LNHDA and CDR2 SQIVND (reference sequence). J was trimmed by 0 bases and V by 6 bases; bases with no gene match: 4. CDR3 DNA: TGTGCCAGTAGGCCTGACAGGGCAACTAATGAAAAACTGTTTTTT. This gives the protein CASRPDRATNEKLFF.

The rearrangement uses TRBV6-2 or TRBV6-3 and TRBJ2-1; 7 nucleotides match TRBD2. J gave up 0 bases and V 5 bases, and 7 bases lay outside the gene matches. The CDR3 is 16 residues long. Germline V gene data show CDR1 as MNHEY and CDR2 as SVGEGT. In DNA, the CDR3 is TGTGCCAGCAGTCGAGCGGGATGGGACTCCTACAATGAGCAGTTCTTC. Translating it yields CASSRAGWDSYNEQFF.

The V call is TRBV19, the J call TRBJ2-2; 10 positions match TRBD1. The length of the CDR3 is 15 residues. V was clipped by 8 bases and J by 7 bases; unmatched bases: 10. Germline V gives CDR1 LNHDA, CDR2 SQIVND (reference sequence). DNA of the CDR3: TGTGCCAGTGACTCGGGACAGGGGTACAGCGGGGAGCTGTTTTTT. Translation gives CASDSGQGYSGELFF.

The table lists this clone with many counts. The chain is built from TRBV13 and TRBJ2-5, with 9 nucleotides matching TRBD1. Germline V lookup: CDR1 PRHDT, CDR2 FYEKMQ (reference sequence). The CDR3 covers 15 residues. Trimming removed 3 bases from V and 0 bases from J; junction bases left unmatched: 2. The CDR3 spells CASSLRTGDQETQYF. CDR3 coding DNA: TGTGCCAGCAGCTTGCGGACAGGGGACCAAGAGACCCAGTACTTC.

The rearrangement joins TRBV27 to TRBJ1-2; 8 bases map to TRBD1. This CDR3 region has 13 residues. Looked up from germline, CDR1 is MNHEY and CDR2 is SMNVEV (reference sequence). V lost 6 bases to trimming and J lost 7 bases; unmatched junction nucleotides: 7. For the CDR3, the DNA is TGTGCCAGCAGCGTACTCCAGGGGGCTGGCTACACCTTC. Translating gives CASSVLQGAGYTF.

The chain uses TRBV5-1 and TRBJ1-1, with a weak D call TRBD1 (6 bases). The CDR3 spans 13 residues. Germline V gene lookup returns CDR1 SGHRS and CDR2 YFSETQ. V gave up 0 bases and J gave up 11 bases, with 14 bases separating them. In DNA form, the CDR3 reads TGCGCCAGCAGCTTGGGCGGGCAGGGGTTCGCTTTCTTT. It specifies CASSLGGQGFAFF.

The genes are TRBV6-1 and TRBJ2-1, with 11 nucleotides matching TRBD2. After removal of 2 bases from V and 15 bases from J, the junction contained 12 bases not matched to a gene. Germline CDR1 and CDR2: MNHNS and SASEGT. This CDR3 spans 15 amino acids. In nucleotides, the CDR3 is TGTGCCAGCAGTGAAATTACTAGCGGGGGCCCCCCCCGGTTCTTC. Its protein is CASSEITSGGPPRFF.

The chain's CDR3 is CASSLGQGTEAFF. In DNA, the CDR3 is TGTGCCAGCAGCCTCGGACAGGGGACTGAAGCTTTCTTT. The chain links TRBV11-1 to TRBJ1-1; TRBD1 matches 9 bases. With 5 bases clipped from V and 5 bases from J, the junction kept 3 bases outside the gene matches. The CDR3 is 13 amino acids. In germline, CDR1 is SGHAT, CDR2 FQDESV (reference sequence).